This TCR beta chain was profiled in a study of OX40 agonist ivuxolimab in advanced cancers. Study information: The treatment was a fully human IgG2 OX40 agonist, ivuxolimab.

Libraries were prepared by immunoSEQ multiplex PCR; TCRdb keeps only in-frame clonotypes and omits some of them. Of over 60,000 clones listed, approximately 80% are singletons. About this clone: Its antigen is not known.

Findings and caveats of the study: Clonal expansion was among the lowest in partial responders at 0.1-3.0 mg/kg, especially CD8+.

The TCR originated in an adult with an advanced solid tumor such as melanoma, head and neck, liver or kidney cancer. The input for sequencing was CD4+ or CD8+ T cells sorted from blood, taken in a trial of the OX40 agonist ivuxolimab.

CDR3 sequence reads: CASSLRGDTTDTQYF. CDR3 DNA sequence: TGTGCCAGCAGCCTACGCGGGGACACCACAGATACGCAGTATTTT. The chain uses TRBV7-9 and TRBJ2-3; D assignment may be TRBD1 or TRBD2 (6 bases each). V shed 5 bases and J shed 2 bases, with 14 bases lying between them. This CDR3 has 15 amino acids. Germline values: CDR1 SEHNR, CDR2 FQNEAQ (reference sequence). The full variable domain, with the rest looked up from reference TRBV7-9 and TRBJ2-3, is DTGVSQNPRHKITKRGQNVTFRCDPISEHNRLYWYRQTLGQGPEFLTYFQNEAQLEKSRLLSDRFSAERPKGSFSTLEIQRTEQGDSAMYLCASSLRGDTTDTQYFGPGTRLTVL.